What follows are 8 T cell receptor beta chains derived from one specimen sequenced in a study of blood T cell repertoires in COVID-19. TCRdb keeps only in-frame clones here, not all; method: immunoSEQ multiplex PCR. The sample contains about 150,000 clones, roughly 90% of which appear only once. Input material: peripheral blood. The receptors shown here come from a woman between 50 and 59 years old with acute or convalescent COVID-19.

V gene TRBV19 combines with J gene TRBJ2-3, with unresolved D. The CDR3 runs 13 residues. The germline V and J ends were trimmed by 6 bases and 2 bases, with 9 bases remaining between them. The germline CDR1 and CDR2 sequences are LNHDA and SQIVND (reference sequence). CDR3 bases: TGTGCCAGTAGCTCTTCGTTCACAGATACGCAGTATTTT. This translates into CASSSSFTDTQYF.

V and J are TRBV30 and TRBJ2-7, with TRBD1 as a possible D gene (7 bases). This CDR3 region has 13 residues. V gave up 4 bases and J gave up 3 bases, with 13 bases separating them. Germline V gene data show CDR1 as GTSNPN and CDR2 as SVGIG (reference sequence). The CDR3 region is CAWKTGRNYEQYF. The CDR3, as DNA: TGTGCCTGGAAGACAGGGAGGAACTACGAGCAGTACTTC.

The genes are TRBV15 and TRBJ1-1; 7 nucleotides align to TRBD1. In germline, CDR1 is LNHNV, CDR2 YYDKDF (reference sequence). V was clipped by 5 bases and J by 4 bases; unmatched bases: 10. CDR3 length: 15 residues. CDR3 in DNA: TGTGCCACCAGCCCCCTTGACAGGGTGGGCACTGAAGCTTTCTTT. Translated, it gives CATSPLDRVGTEAFF.

J is TRBJ2-1 and V is TRBV7-3; TRBD1 might be the D (5 bases). V lost 5 bases and J 2 bases, leaving 13 bases between the germline ends. The CDR3 contains 15 residues. Per the germline V gene, CDR1 is SGHTA and CDR2 is FQGTGA. The CDR3 region is CASSPGALTYNEQFF. The CDR3 DNA reads TGTGCCAGCAGCCCTGGGGCCCTAACCTACAATGAGCAGTTCTTC.

This clone was counted once. This chain uses TRBV6-1 with TRBJ1-2; D gene uncertain. The CDR3 loop spans 16 amino acids. Trimming cost V 1 base and J 3 bases, with 15 bases left between them. The germline gives CDR1 MNHNS, CDR2 SASEGT. The CDR3 protein is CASSEEIFVPYYGYTF. CDR3 nucleotides: TGTGCCAGCAGTGAAGAAATCTTTGTTCCCTACTATGGCTACACCTTC.

V and J are TRBV10-3 and TRBJ1-6; 7 bases are shared with TRBD1. V shed 0 bases, J shed 7 bases, and the junction held 3 bases outside the gene matches. This CDR3 is 15 amino acids long. CDR1 is ENHRY, CDR2 SYGVKD, per germline. CDR3 region: CAISESQGVNSPLHF. CDR3 in DNA: TGTGCCATCAGTGAGTCCCAGGGGGTCAATTCACCCCTCCACTTT.

As DNA, the CDR3 is TGCGCCAGCAGTGAGTCTAAACTACAAGGCTACACCTTC. Amino acid sequence: CASSESKLQGYTF. This rearrangement joins TRBV10-1 to TRBJ1-2, with D unresolved. Trimming stripped 0 bases from V and 8 bases from J, with 10 bases between. Germline values: CDR1 WNHNN, CDR2 SYGVQD (reference sequence). The CDR3 is 13 amino acids.

This clone was observed a few times. V usage is TRBV30 and J usage is TRBJ2-1; weak D call: TRBD1 (5 bases). Germline V CDR1 and CDR2: GTSNPN, SVGIG (reference sequence). Deletions cut 0 bases from V and 8 bases from J, with 17 bases between. The CDR3 runs 15 residues. CDR3 DNA sequence: TGTGCCTGGAGTGTAAGTATCCCCAGGGTCCATGAGCAGTTCTTC. This sequence encodes CAWSVSIPRVHEQFF.